This TCR beta chain was captured in a study of vaccination effects on CD4 cells after COVID-19 (dated by TCRdb to 2021 to 2024). Context from the whole study: The ViraFEST assay stimulated PBMC with viral peptide pools and then used TCR sequencing to identify antigen-specific CD4+ T cell clonotypes by expansion. Across the study, the median time from the second dose to post-vaccine sampling was 72 days (range 14 to 241). In both COVID-19 convalescent patients and infection-naive vaccine recipients, the study compared SARS-CoV-2 spike-specific CD4+ TCR repertoires from before mRNA vaccination with those from after it. Over 1.5 million PBMC per well were cultured with around 10 ug/ml peptides in IMDM containing around 5% human AB serum, about 9 IU/ml IL-2 and gentamicin. Cultures from other donors in the study were sequenced with the Oncomine TCR Beta short-read assay on an Illumina iSeq 100. Altogether, around ten COVID-19 convalescent patients and a few SARS-CoV-2-naive healthy vaccine recipients made up the full study.

A remark on this clone: Its recognized antigen is unknown. Base-call qualities are not available, and no considerably larger clone is one nucleotide away.

Libraries were made using the immunoSEQ multiplex PCR assay. DNA from the cultured, isolated CD4+ T cells was subjected to TCR beta CDR3 sequencing. As for the authors' bioinformatics: Non-productive TCR sequences were removed, reads were trimmed to the CDR3 region, and CDR3s of at least 7 amino acids were retained. Antigen-specific clonotypes were identified with the MANAFEST web app by comparing expansion in peptide wells against reference cultures. For clones to be considered positive, expansion at FDR<0.05 versus reference and all other wells, an odds ratio above 5, and a frequency above 0.1% in two replicate wells were required. Clonotypes significantly expanded in SARS-CoV-2 spike wells and in at least one common cold coronavirus spike condition were defined as cross-reactive. Levenshtein distance calculated with the stringdist R package was used to assess CDR3 similarity, and unrooted trees were constructed with ape in R 3.6.1. Held by TCRdb, this immuneACCESS table contains in-frame sequences only and omits some clones. Under half of the omission traces to an unresolved V gene where checked; the cause of the rest is unknown. V, J and clone size are taken as reported in that table, and D and trimming were inferred from the DNA itself. Within this sample are just over 55,000 clones, with about 78% of them counted one time only. In total, the top ten clones hold about 4.5% of the sample.

After less than eleven days of culture, CD4+ T cells were isolated with the EasySep CD4+ T cell isolation kit. Each participant got two doses of an mRNA SARS-CoV-2 vaccine, either BNT162b2 or mRNA-1273. The absence of prior SARS-CoV-2 infection in healthy vaccine recipients was confirmed by negative nucleocapsid antibodies before and after vaccination. On days 3 and 7, half of the culture medium was replaced with fresh IL-2-containing medium. Unless otherwise noted, each peptide stimulation condition was cultured in triplicate wells. Using Ficoll-Paque Plus gradient centrifugation, PBMC were separated from whole blood and then either used fresh or cryopreserved at -140C. The QIAamp micro DNA kit was used to extract genomic DNA from the cultured CD4+ T cells. The CDR3 has 13 amino acids, counting the end cysteine and phenylalanine. Only CDR3 DNA is held: 39 bases, read in frame from base 1. The germline V gene gives CDR1 as SGHTS and CDR2 as YDEGEE. V lost 2 bases and J lost 4 bases; the stretch between them is 4 bases long.

What the research found in general, with its limitations: At late post-vaccination timepoints, both infection-induced and vaccine-induced clones showed marked clonal contraction, consistent with waning T cell responses. Limitations of the study were the small number of convalescent patients and the absence of early post-infection timepoints. Among healthy vaccine recipients, nearly all vaccine-induced clones were SARS-CoV-2 mono-reactive, and only 1 of 255 was cross-reactive with common cold coronaviruses.

The rearranged chain carries TRBV5-8 and TRBJ1-6; the D gene identity is not certain. The sequences come from CD4+ T cells from PBMCs cultured without peptide, collected after COVID-19 vaccination. This clonotype originated in a human donor who received a COVID-19 vaccine. The DNA sequence follows: TGTGCCAGCAGCTTTGAATATAATTCACCCCTCCACTTT. The translation is CASSFEYNSPLHF.